This T cell receptor beta chain was captured in a study of vaccination effects on CD4 cells after COVID-19. The CDR3 consists of 15 residues. V was shortened by 4 bases and J by 7 bases, with 15 bases between the two germline ends. Germline V gene sequence: CDR1 KGHDR, CDR2 SFDVKD. Viral peptide pools were used in the ViraFEST assay to expand antigen-specific CD4+ T cells, and sequencing came afterward. The authors isolated CD4+ T cells after about eleven days of culture. Libraries were prepared by immunoSEQ multiplex PCR; TCRdb keeps only in-frame clonotypes and omits some of them. The table shows 50,000 to 65,000 clones, with around 75% occurring only once. Points on this clone: Its antigen is as yet unknown.

Sequenced here: CD4+ T cells from PBMCs cultured with HCoV-229E spike peptides, sampled before COVID-19 vaccination. The V gene is TRBV24-1, the J gene TRBJ1-4, with D possibly being TRBD1 (6 bases). The receptor comes from a human donor who received a COVID-19 vaccine. The CDR3 DNA sequence: TGTGCCACCAGTGACCCCATGGGGGCAGGTGAAAAACTGTTTTTT. This codes for CATSDPMGAGEKLFF.